This is a list of T cell receptor beta chains from one sample in a study of cytomegalovirus exposure and HLA in healthy donors. Assay used: immunoSEQ multiplex PCR; TCRdb lists only in-frame clones, some missing. The table lists about 72,000 clones, approximately 82% of them singletons. Sequencing used PBMCs. All receptors derive from a man in his late teens or twenties in good health and CMV-seronegative. Both conserved end residues are part of each CDR3. The D gene is left open where the match is weak. The size field is filled for only some rows; it gives once, few, many or a size class.

d_call	v_call	clone_size	j_call	cdr3_aa	cdr3_nt
.	TRBV19	.	TRBJ2-5	CATNRGGMRETQYF	TGTGCCACAAACAGGGGGGGAATGAGAGAGACCCAGTACTTC
TRBD1	TRBV28	.	TRBJ1-2	CASSRTGGYGYTF	TGTGCCAGCAGCCGGACAGGGGGGTATGGCTACACCTTC
TRBD1	TRBV5-1	.	TRBJ1-2	CASSTGQGVSYGYTF	TGCGCCAGCAGCACCGGACAGGGGGTTAGCTATGGCTACACCTTC
TRBD1	TRBV11-2	.	TRBJ1-1	CASSTHYGDREKLNTEAFF	TGTGCCAGCAGCACGCATTATGGGGACAGGGAGAAGTTGAACACTGAAGCTTTCTTT
TRBD1	TRBV6-6	.	TRBJ2-7	CASSVQGPVGQYF	TGTGCCAGCAGTGTACAGGGGCCAGTAGGGCAGTACTTC
TRBD1	TRBV27	few	TRBJ1-1	CASSFQGQPEAFF	TGTGCCAGCAGTTTCCAGGGACAGCCTGAAGCTTTCTTT
TRBD1	TRBV6-5	.	TRBJ1-1	CASSYGTVVTEAFF	TGTGCCAGCAGTTACGGGACAGTAGTCACTGAAGCTTTCTTT
.	TRBV5-1	.	TRBJ2-1	CASTLSGTGYNEQFF	TGCGCCAGCACCCTTAGCGGTACGGGGTACAATGAGCAGTTCTTC
.	TRBV6-6	.	TRBJ1-1	CASKSGTEAFF	TGTGCCAGCAAGAGCGGGACTGAAGCTTTCTTT
TRBD1	TRBV19	.	TRBJ1-3	CASVDRGGNTIYF	TGTGCCAGTGTCGACAGGGGTGGAAACACCATATATTTT
TRBD1	TRBV27	.	TRBJ1-5	CASSLVDPDRGLGNQPQHF	TGTGCCAGCAGTTTAGTCGACCCTGACAGGGGGCTTGGCAATCAGCCCCAGCATTTT
.	TRBV6-1	.	TRBJ2-7	CAVGTYEQYF	TGTGCCGTCGGGACCTACGAGCAGTACTTC
TRBD2	TRBV18	.	TRBJ2-5	CASSPWTSGSQETQYF	TGTGCCAGCTCACCGTGGACTAGCGGGTCCCAAGAGACCCAGTACTTC
.	TRBV11-2	.	TRBJ1-5	CASSFGLNQPQHF	TGTGCCAGCAGCTTTGGACTAAATCAGCCCCAGCATTTT
TRBD1	TRBV14	.	TRBJ1-1	CASSQKQGSGAEAFF	TGTGCCAGCAGCCAAAAACAGGGGTCTGGGGCTGAAGCTTTCTTT
TRBD1	TRBV5-1	.	TRBJ1-3	CASSLALTGGSSGNTIYF	TGCGCCAGCAGCTTGGCGCTGACAGGGGGGTCGTCTGGAAACACCATATATTTT
.	TRBV5-5	.	TRBJ2-1	CASSHQRSSYNEQFF	TGTGCCAGCAGCCATCAGCGTAGCTCCTACAATGAGCAGTTCTTC
TRBD1	TRBV4-3	.	TRBJ2-1	CASSQAQGRKDEQFF	TGCGCCAGCAGCCAAGCACAGGGGCGCAAGGATGAGCAGTTCTTC
.	TRBV2	few	TRBJ2-4	CASNLLLAKNIQYF	TGTGCCAGCAACCTCCTATTAGCCAAAAACATTCAGTACTTC
.	TRBV7-2	.	TRBJ2-5	CASSLRGRWETQYF	TGTGCCAGCAGCCTCAGGGGTCGGTGGGAGACCCAGTACTTC
TRBD2	TRBV9	.	TRBJ2-3	CASSVETSGSWDTQYF	TGTGCCAGCAGCGTAGAGACTAGCGGGTCTTGGGATACGCAGTATTTT
.	TRBV5-4	.	TRBJ2-7	CASSPEVSYEQYF	TGTGCCAGTAGCCCGGAGGTCTCCTACGAGCAGTACTTC
.	TRBV7-2	.	TRBJ1-6	CASSLGAGDSPLHF	TGTGCCAGCAGCTTAGGTGCAGGCGATTCACCCCTCCACTTT
.	TRBV19	.	TRBJ2-2	CASSNKGQGRTGELFF	TGTGCCAGTAGTAATAAGGGGCAGGGGAGAACCGGGGAGCTGTTTTTT
TRBD1	TRBV27	.	TRBJ1-1	CASSPLGQGGTEAFF	TGTGCCAGCAGTCCCTTGGGACAGGGGGGCACTGAAGCTTTCTTT
.	TRBV4-3	.	TRBJ2-7	CASSQDKKQVFSYEQYF	TGCGCCAGCAGCCAAGATAAGAAACAGGTGTTCTCCTACGAGCAGTACTTC